Each of the 22 T cell receptor beta chains below was sequenced from the same sample in a study of blood T cell repertoires in COVID-19. Sequenced by immunoSEQ multiplex PCR; TCRdb stores in-frame clones only, minus some. The table lists hundreds of thousands of clones, under 90% of them singletons. The sample comprised PBMCs or T cells enriched from blood (not recorded which). The receptors derive from a woman aged 25 to 39 with acute COVID-19.

The genes are TRBV15 and TRBJ2-2; 8 nucleotides line up with TRBD1. Germline V lookup: CDR1 LNHNV, CDR2 YYDKDF (reference sequence). The CDR3 totals 15 residues. Trimming took 0 bases from V and 4 from J; bases not matched to a gene: 1. CDR3 sequence reads: CATSREGQVTGELFF. The CDR3 bases are TGTGCCACCAGCAGAGAGGGACAGGTCACCGGGGAGCTGTTTTTT. The whole variable domain, remainder taken from reference TRBV15 and TRBJ2-2, is DAMVIQNPRYQVTQFGKPVTLSCSQTLNHNVMYWYQQKSSQAPKLLFHYYDKDFNNEADTPDNFQSRRPNTSFCFLDIRSPGLGDTAMYLCATSREGQVTGELFFGEGSRLTVL.

The V call is TRBV28, the J call TRBJ1-1; no clear D. The CDR3 spans 15 residues. The germline gives CDR1 MDHEN, CDR2 SYDVKM. With 2 bases removed from V and 1 base from J, the gap between germline ends came to 11 bases. The CDR3 here is CASSLSGLGNTEAFF. The CDR3 region has the DNA TGTGCCAGCAGTTTAAGTGGACTCGGGAACACTGAAGCTTTCTTT. Full variable domain (missing parts from reference TRBV28 and TRBJ1-1): DVKVTQSSRYLVKRTGEKVFLECVQDMDHENMFWYRQDPGLGLRLIYFSYDVKMKEKGDIPEGYSVSREKKERFSLILESASTNQTSMYLCASSLSGLGNTEAFFGQGTRLTVV.

The chain uses TRBV5-5 and TRBJ1-1; TRBD1 matches at 9 bases. The CDR3 extends over 14 amino acids. The germline CDR1 and CDR2 sequences are SGHKS and YYEKEE (reference sequence). The trim removed 3 bases at V and 5 bases at J, leaving 5 bases unmatched. This CDR3 reads CASSWGQGGTEAFF. The DNA of the CDR3 is TGTGCCAGCAGCTGGGGACAGGGTGGAACTGAAGCTTTCTTT.

The chain links TRBV2 to TRBJ2-4; possibly TRBD1 for D (5 bases). This CDR3 comprises 17 residues. Germline values: CDR1 SNHLY, CDR2 FYNNEI. V lost 6 bases and J 1 base, leaving 19 bases between the germline ends. This CDR3 reads CASSSGDRLVAKNIQYF. The CDR3 DNA follows: TGTGCCAGCAGCAGTGGAGACAGACTCGTGGCCAAAAACATTCAGTACTTC.

CDR3 DNA sequence: TGTGCCACCAGCAGGCGGGACAGCAGGCAGCCCCAGCATTTT. Amino acids: CATSRRDSRQPQHF. V gene TRBV15 combines with J gene TRBJ1-5; 7 nucleotides align to TRBD1. This CDR3 is 14 amino acids long. After removal of 3 bases from V and 7 bases from J, the junction contained 6 bases not matched to a gene. Germline values: CDR1 LNHNV, CDR2 YYDKDF (reference sequence).

V and J are TRBV24-1 and TRBJ2-1, with D possibly being TRBD2 (6 bases). The CDR3 loop spans 18 amino acids. Trimming cost V 0 bases and J 0 bases, with 14 bases left between them. CDR1 is KGHDR, CDR2 SFDVKD, per germline. CDR3 DNA sequence: TGTGCCACCAGTGATTTGGGCGGGGACTGGAGCTCCTACAATGAGCAGTTCTTC. Its translation: CATSDLGGDWSSYNEQFF.

In its sample, this clone was seen once. CDR3 sequence: CASSPDRTYGYTF. In nucleotides, the CDR3 is TGTGCCAGCAGCCCGGACAGGACCTATGGCTACACCTTC. The chain links TRBV21-1 to TRBJ1-2; the table's D call, TRBD1, was not checked against the DNA. TRBV21-1 is annotated as a pseudogene. This CDR3 comprises 13 residues.

The chain uses TRBV11-2 and TRBJ2-7, with a tentative D call TRBD1 (8 bases). Germline-derived CDR1 and CDR2 are SGHAT and FQNNGV. The V end lost 1 base, the J end lost 3 bases, and 16 bases lay between the germline ends. The CDR3 is made up of 16 amino acids. The CDR3 DNA is TGTGCCAGCAGCTTAGGTGATACAGGGGGGGGCTACGAGCAGTACTTC. As protein: CASSLGDTGGGYEQYF.

This clone was seen only once. The chain couples TRBV6-5 to TRBJ2-7, with 7 bases identical to TRBD2. The CDR3 has 15 residues. Germline CDR1 is MNHEY and CDR2 is SVGAGI. The trim removed 2 bases at V and 2 bases at J, leaving 6 bases unmatched. CDR3 sequence (DNA): TGTGCCAGCAGTTACGGAGCTAGCGGAGCCTACGAGCAGTACTTC. Translated: CASSYGASGAYEQYF.

V is TRBV13 and J is TRBJ1-1; D may be TRBD1 (6 bases). With 5 bases removed from V and 0 bases from J, the gap between germline ends came to 13 bases. Germline CDR1 is PRHDT and CDR2 is FYEKMQ (reference sequence). The CDR3 extends over 15 amino acids. This chain's CDR3 is CASSPRQAMNTEAFF. The DNA for the CDR3 is TGTGCCAGCAGCCCTCGACAGGCGATGAACACTGAAGCTTTCTTT.

The chain combines TRBV28 with TRBJ1-4, with D possibly being TRBD1 (6 bases). Germline V gives CDR1 MDHEN, CDR2 SYDVKM. The CDR3 is 16 amino acids. Deletions cut 4 bases from V and 7 bases from J, with 19 bases between. The CDR3 here is CASSWGLGGAAEKLFF. CDR3 sequence (DNA): TGTGCCAGCAGTTGGGGACTAGGGGGGGCGGCTGAAAAACTGTTTTTT.

The J gene is TRBJ1-6, the V gene TRBV15; a possible D gene is TRBD1 (5 bases). The CDR3 length is 13 residues. Germline CDR1 reads LNHNV; CDR2 reads YYDKDF (reference sequence). The V gene lost 8 bases and the J gene lost 5 bases, with 10 bases spanning the gap. The CDR3 is CATHTGDNSPLHF. CDR3 nucleotide sequence: TGTGCCACCCATACGGGGGATAATTCACCCCTCCACTTT.

The chain joins TRBV11-2 to TRBJ2-5, with 13 bases that match TRBD2. V lost 4 bases, J lost 1 base, and 0 bases stayed unmatched. This CDR3 is built from 15 residues. Germline CDR1 reads SGHAT; CDR2 reads FQNNGV. DNA for the CDR3: TGTGCCAGCAGCTGGACTAGCGGGGGCCAAGAGACCCAGTACTTC. Encoded protein: CASSWTSGGQETQYF.

This chain links TRBV7-2 with TRBJ2-2; a possible D gene is TRBD1 (5 bases). Germline CDR1 SGHTA, CDR2 FQGNSA. The CDR3 covers 15 residues. V was pared by 2 bases and J by 2 bases, with 9 bases between. CDR3 residues: CASSLRQINTGELFF. The CDR3 DNA is TGTGCCAGCAGCTTAAGACAGATAAACACCGGGGAGCTGTTTTTT.

The CDR3 sequence: CASSITGDGNTIYF. The DNA for the CDR3 is TGTGCCAGTAGTATAACGGGGGATGGAAACACCATATATTTT. The genes are TRBV19 and TRBJ1-3, with TRBD1 as a possible D gene (5 bases). The V gene lost 2 bases and the J gene lost 3 bases, with 8 bases spanning the gap. The CDR3 spans 14 residues. CDR1 is LNHDA, CDR2 SQIVND, per germline (reference sequence).

The V gene is TRBV2, the J gene TRBJ1-4, with TRBD1 matching 9 bases. Germline V CDR1 and CDR2: SNHLY, FYNNEI. The CDR3 sequence is 15 residues long. V gave up 7 bases and J gave up 3 bases; unmatched junction bases: 6. The CDR3 nucleotides read TGTGCCAGCAACCTCAGACAGGGGGCTAATGAAAAACTGTTTTTT. Translating gives CASNLRQGANEKLFF.

The V and J genes are TRBV18 and TRBJ2-4, with TRBD1 matching over 8 bases. Germline V gene lookup returns CDR1 KGHSH and CDR2 LQKENI. Trimming took 3 bases from V and 6 from J; bases not matched to a gene: 10. The CDR3 covers 16 residues. In nucleotides, the CDR3 is TGTGCCAGCTCACCGGGGCAGGGGGCTGCGGTAAACATTCAGTACTTC. Protein: CASSPGQGAAVNIQYF.

The chain links TRBV19 to TRBJ2-1; D might be TRBD2 (6 bases). The CDR3 is 16 amino acids. Germline values: CDR1 LNHDA, CDR2 SQIVND (reference sequence). Between the trimmed V and J ends, which lost 1 base and 4 bases, there was a span of 14 bases. CDR3 in amino acids: CASSIAAGRYYNEQFF. In DNA, the CDR3 is TGTGCCAGTAGTATAGCGGCAGGGAGGTATTACAATGAGCAGTTCTTC.

The chain has TRBV7-2 and TRBJ2-3; perhaps TRBD2 as D (6 bases). Germline V lookup: CDR1 SGHTA, CDR2 FQGNSA. Trimming pared 3 bases from V and 6 bases from J, leaving 16 bases between. The CDR3 contains 15 residues. The CDR3 protein is CASSFLPGTSDTQYF. As DNA, the CDR3 is TGTGCCAGCAGCTTTTTGCCAGGGACTTCGGATACGCAGTATTTT.

The chain combines TRBV30 with TRBJ1-3; D is ambiguous. The germline V gene encodes CDR1 GTSNPN and CDR2 SVGIG (reference sequence). The CDR3 loop spans 13 amino acids. V was clipped by 0 bases and J by 4 bases, with 7 bases between them. Here the CDR3 DNA reads TGTGCCTGGAGTGTACGCCGGGGAAACACCATATATTTT. Encoded protein: CAWSVRRGNTIYF.

Points on this clone: Other DNA sequences within the sample encode an identical CDR3. This rearrangement joins TRBV5-1 to TRBJ1-1; weak D call: TRBD1 (5 bases). The CDR3 is made up of 14 amino acids. Trimming cost V 1 base and J 1 base, with 8 bases left between them. Per germline, CDR1 SGHRS and CDR2 YFSETQ. The CDR3 region is CASSLSGGNTEAFF. The CDR3 region has the DNA TGCGCCAGCAGCTTGTCCGGGGGGAACACTGAAGCTTTCTTT.

This rearrangement joins TRBV30 to TRBJ2-2, with D tentatively TRBD1 (5 bases). This CDR3 spans 17 amino acids. CDR1 and CDR2 from the germline V gene are GTSNPN and SVGIG (reference sequence). Trimming shortened V by 5 bases and J by 0 bases, and 19 bases separated the two germline ends. The CDR3 sequence: CAWAQGSAAPNTGELFF. The CDR3 DNA sequence: TGTGCCTGGGCCCAGGGTTCCGCAGCCCCGAACACCGGGGAGCTGTTTTTT.